The clone carrying this T cell receptor beta chain has just a few counts. Antigen specificity is unknown. Preparing the TCRbeta library involved the use of unique molecular identifiers. One entry per CDR3 protein results from TCRdb running MiXCR on the PCR reads. The sample has about 300,000 distinct CDR3 sequences; 6.5% to 9% are singletons. This CDR3 is 16 amino acids long. Germline V lookup: CDR1 SGHAT, CDR2 FQNNGV. Trimming left V 3 bases short and J 3 bases short, with 16 bases between. The data derive from a study of T-cell reconstitution after alpha-beta-depleted transplantation in children. Study results and caveats: The main origin of T-cell counts and diversity one year after transplant was newly produced T cells. Approximately two months post-transplant, alpha-beta T cells reportedly originated from several hundred expanded graft clones.

The chain couples TRBV11-2 to TRBJ2-3, with no clear D. This sequence was found in a female patient under 10 years old who had a stem cell transplant for Fanconi anemia, so the T cells may come from the graft donor. This specimen was peripheral blood, taken 360 days after TCRalphabeta/CD19-depleted stem cell transplant. The CDR3 here is CASSLPIDWGTDTQYF. Written as DNA, the CDR3 is TGTGCCAGCAGCTTGCCCATAGACTGGGGAACAGATACGCAGTATTTT.